A single sample gave rise to the 20 T cell receptor beta chains below, sequenced in a study of blood T cell repertoires in COVID-19. The repertoire was sequenced with immunoSEQ multiplex PCR; TCRdb's copy has only in-frame clones and lacks some. In the table there are about 280,000 clones, approximately 90% of which are singletons. The sequencing input was PBMCs or T cells enriched from blood (not recorded which). The receptors come from a woman in her 30s with acute COVID-19.

This sequence joins TRBV3-1 (or the pseudogene TRBV3-2) and TRBJ2-4, with D perhaps TRBD2 (6 bases). There are 16 residues in the CDR3. V dropped 1 base and J dropped 0 bases, with 10 bases sitting between them. Germline values: CDR1 LGHDT, CDR2 YNNKEL (reference sequence). The CDR3 sequence is CASSQGTSPAKNIQYF. CDR3 DNA: TGTGCCAGCAGCCAAGGAACTAGCCCAGCCAAAAACATTCAGTACTTC.

In this sample, this clone turned up once. The gene calls are TRBV27 and TRBJ1-5; unclear D gene. In germline, CDR1 is MNHEY, CDR2 SMNVEV (reference sequence). V lost 2 bases to trimming and J lost 3 bases, with 14 bases between them. The CDR3 has 16 amino acids. CDR3 loop: CASSLVFPPNNQPQHF. Here the CDR3 DNA reads TGTGCCAGCAGTTTAGTTTTCCCCCCAAACAATCAGCCCCAGCATTTT.

The V gene is TRBV29-1, the J gene TRBJ2-7, with 8 bases identical to TRBD1. The germline V gene encodes CDR1 SQVTM and CDR2 ANQGSEA. This CDR3 contains 13 residues. V was pared by 6 bases and J by 1 base, with 5 bases of the junction left unmatched. The CDR3 DNA reads TGCAGCGTGAAGACAGGGGTTTCCTACGAGCAGTACTTC. Amino acid sequence: CSVKTGVSYEQYF.

The rearrangement links TRBV12-3 or TRBV12-4 to TRBJ2-7; no definite D call. The CDR3 covers 12 residues. Trimming cost V 2 bases and J 3 bases, with 5 bases left between them. As DNA, the CDR3 is TGTGCCAGCAGTTTATTCCGCTACGAGCAGTACTTC. Its protein is CASSLFRYEQYF.

The J gene is TRBJ2-1, the V gene TRBV7-8; 14 bases map to TRBD2. This CDR3 region has 17 residues. J gave up 10 bases and V 1 base, and 9 bases lay outside the gene matches. CDR1 is SGHVS, CDR2 FQNEAQ, per germline. The CDR3 DNA sequence: TGTGCCAGCAGCTTAGTTGGGACTAGCGGGAGTGCGGGGGAGCAGTTCTTC. This gives the protein CASSLVGTSGSAGEQFF. The variable domain in full, with the rest retrieved from reference TRBV7-8 and TRBJ2-1, is GAGVSQSPRYKVAKRGQDVALRCDPISGHVSLFWYQQALGQGPEFLTYFQNEAQLDKSGLPSDRFFAERPEGSVSTLKIQRTQQEDSAVYLCASSLVGTSGSAGEQFFGPGTRLTVL.

The rearrangement uses TRBV2 and TRBJ1-4; 9 positions agree with TRBD1. CDR1 is SNHLY, CDR2 FYNNEI, per germline. V shed 5 bases and J 6 bases; nucleotides not matched to a gene: 7. The CDR3 extends over 15 amino acids. The CDR3: CASSPETGGDEKLFF. The CDR3 DNA reads as TGTGCCAGCAGTCCCGAGACAGGGGGAGATGAAAAACTGTTTTTT.

In its sample, this clone was seen a few times. V is TRBV7-6 and J is TRBJ2-7; D is uncertain. Germline V gene data show CDR1 as SGHVS and CDR2 as FNYEAQ. The CDR3 is made up of 14 amino acids. V was shortened by 5 bases and J by 3 bases, with 14 bases between the two germline ends. In nucleotides, the CDR3 is TGTGCCAGCAGCCAACAAATGGCGGTCTACGAGCAGTACTTC. As protein: CASSQQMAVYEQYF.

The chain recombines TRBV27 with TRBJ2-5; 12 bases fit TRBD2. Germline V gene lookup returns CDR1 MNHEY and CDR2 SMNVEV (reference sequence). V trimming: 6 bases; J trimming: 5 bases; junction bases outside the gene matches: 7. The CDR3 spans 15 residues. The CDR3 region has the DNA TGTGCCAGCAGCAAGACCGGGACTAGCGGGGAGACCCAGTACTTC. Translated, it gives CASSKTGTSGETQYF.

This rearrangement joins TRBV24-1 to TRBJ2-1; D may be TRBD1 (6 bases). Germline assignment: CDR1 KGHDR and CDR2 SFDVKD. V lost 5 bases and J lost 4, with 14 bases in between. The CDR3 is 15 residues long. For the CDR3, the DNA is TGTGCCACCAGTGGAGAGACAGGTTTTTACAATGAGCAGTTCTTC. Protein: CATSGETGFYNEQFF.

The chain carries TRBV9 and TRBJ2-2; TRBD1 matches at 8 bases. Germline V gene data show CDR1 as SGDLS and CDR2 as YYNGEE. V lost 4 bases, J lost 4 bases, and 6 bases stayed unmatched. This CDR3 is built from 15 residues. Written as DNA, the CDR3 is TGTGCCAGCAGCTTGACAGGGGTGGGCACCGGGGAGCTGTTTTTT. This translates into CASSLTGVGTGELFF. Full variable domain (outside the CDR3, taken from reference TRBV9 and TRBJ2-2): DSGVTQTPKHLITATGQRVTLRCSPRSGDLSVYWYQQSLDQGLQFLIQYYNGEERAKGNILERFSAQQFPDLHSELNLSSLELGDSALYFCASSLTGVGTGELFFGEGSRLTVL.

This clone was observed a handful of times. This chain connects TRBV2 to TRBJ2-7, with D unclear. The CDR3 length is 12 residues. The V gene's germline CDR1 is SNHLY and CDR2 FYNNEI. Trimming took off 4 bases at V and 7 bases at J, with 11 bases between the two ends. The CDR3 reads CASSVVAEEQYF. The CDR3 bases are TGTGCCAGCAGTGTGGTGGCGGAAGAGCAGTACTTC.

CDR3 DNA sequence: TGTGCCAGCTCACCACCATCGACAGGGGGTTCGGAGACCCAGTACTTC. Its protein product is CASSPPSTGGSETQYF. The gene calls are TRBV18 and TRBJ2-5; TRBD1 matches at 9 bases. There are 16 residues in the CDR3. CDR1 is KGHSH and CDR2 is LQKENI in the germline V gene. Unmatched junction bases numbered 7, after V lost 0 bases and J lost 5 bases. The full variable domain, in which reference TRBV18 and TRBJ2-5 provide the parts outside the CDR3, is NAGVMQNPRHLVRRRGQEARLRCSPMKGHSHVYWYRQLPEEGLKFMVYLQKENIIDESGMPKERFSAEFPKEGPSILRIQQVVRGDSAAYFCASSPPSTGGSETQYFGPGTRLLVL.

This chain uses TRBV14 with TRBJ2-3; no firm D call. CDR3 length: 13 amino acids. Germline CDR1 SGHDN, CDR2 FVKESK. Trimming left V 4 bases short and J 5 bases short, with 10 bases between. The CDR3 DNA reads as TGTGCCAGCAGCCCCGACCGGAGAGATACGCAGTATTTT. Translated: CASSPDRRDTQYF.

The rearrangement joins TRBV5-1 to TRBJ2-7; perhaps TRBD1 as D (6 bases). The CDR3 runs to 14 residues. Germline lookup yields CDR1 SGHRS and CDR2 YFSETQ. V shed 2 bases and J shed 0 bases, with 9 bases lying between them. CDR3 loop: CASSFRTDSYEQYF. For the CDR3, the DNA is TGCGCCAGCAGCTTTAGGACAGACTCCTACGAGCAGTACTTC.

The chain couples TRBV9 to TRBJ2-3; 13 nucleotides line up with TRBD2. V lost 2 bases to trimming and J lost 1 base; unmatched junction nucleotides: 7. CDR3 length equals 18 residues. Germline loops: CDR1 SGDLS, CDR2 YYNGEE. The CDR3 loop is CASSVSPGTSGGTDTQYF. The CDR3 DNA reads TGTGCCAGCAGCGTGAGCCCCGGGACTAGCGGGGGCACAGATACGCAGTATTTT.

This sequence joins TRBV10-3 and TRBJ2-1; 13 bases fit TRBD2. Germline loops: CDR1 ENHRY, CDR2 SYGVKD. There are 15 residues in the CDR3. J was trimmed by 5 bases and V by 4 bases; bases with no gene match: 2. CDR3 region: CAISAGTSGNNEQFF. The CDR3, as DNA: TGTGCCATCAGTGCCGGGACTAGCGGGAACAATGAGCAGTTCTTC.

The chain combines TRBV6-5 with TRBJ2-1, with TRBD2 matching over 11 bases. Germline V gene data show CDR1 as MNHEY and CDR2 as SVGAGI. CDR3 length: 15 amino acids. With V trimmed by 1 base and J by 10 bases, 6 bases remained unmatched. The chain's CDR3 is CASSYFWTSGSEQFF. DNA for the CDR3: TGTGCCAGCAGTTACTTTTGGACTAGCGGGTCAGAGCAGTTCTTC.

The chain carries TRBV27 and TRBJ2-3; 8 bases are a match to TRBD2. This CDR3 is 18 amino acids long. After removal of 3 bases from V and 1 base from J, the junction contained 12 bases not matched to a gene. CDR1 and CDR2 (germline): MNHEY, SMNVEV (reference sequence). The CDR3 reads CASSFQGASGSGTDTQYF. DNA for the CDR3: TGTGCCAGCAGTTTCCAAGGGGCCAGCGGGAGTGGCACAGATACGCAGTATTTT.

This chain connects TRBV5-1 to TRBJ1-2; tentatively, D is TRBD1 (6 bases). This CDR3 contains 13 residues. V was pared by 5 bases and J by 5 bases, with 13 bases between. In germline, CDR1 is SGHRS, CDR2 YFSETQ. The CDR3 DNA reads as TGCGCCAGCAGTTTACTACAGGGATATGGCTACACCTTC. It translates to CASSLLQGYGYTF. Supplemented by reference TRBV5-1 and TRBJ1-2, the full variable domain reads KAGVTQTPRYLIKTRGQQVTLSCSPISGHRSVSWYQQTPGQGLQFLFEYFSETQRNKGNFPGRFSGRQFSNSRSEMNVSTLELGDSALYLCASSLLQGYGYTFGSGTRLTVV.

This chain links TRBV9 with TRBJ2-7; the D gene is possibly TRBD1 (6 bases). V lost 3 bases to trimming and J lost 4 bases, with 14 bases between them. CDR3 length: 14 residues. Germline-derived CDR1 and CDR2 are SGDLS and YYNGEE. CDR3 region: CASSAVGGSYEQYF. Written as DNA, the CDR3 is TGTGCCAGCAGCGCGGTAGGGGGATCGTACGAGCAGTACTTC.